In this sample, the clone carrying this T cell receptor beta chain turned up once. The data were taken from a study of blood T cell repertoires in COVID-19. There are 14 residues in the CDR3. J was trimmed by 1 base and V by 2 bases; bases with no gene match: 3. The germline V gene encodes CDR1 SGDLS and CDR2 YYNGEE. TCRdb keeps only in-frame clones here, not all; method: immunoSEQ multiplex PCR. The table records around 120,000 clones, approximately 82% of them present only once. The sequence derives from a man between 65 and 85 years old with active or convalescent COVID-19. Sequenced: peripheral blood. V is TRBV9 and J is TRBJ2-7, with TRBD2 identical over 7 bases. The CDR3 sequence is CASSVRDYSYEQYF. CDR3 sequence (DNA): TGTGCCAGCAGCGTCCGGGACTATTCCTACGAGCAGTACTTC. The whole variable domain, remainder taken from reference TRBV9 and TRBJ2-7, is DSGVTQTPKHLITATGQRVTLRCSPRSGDLSVYWYQQSLDQGLQFLIQYYNGEERAKGNILERFSAQQFPDLHSELNLSSLELGDSALYFCASSVRDYSYEQYFGPGTRLTVT.